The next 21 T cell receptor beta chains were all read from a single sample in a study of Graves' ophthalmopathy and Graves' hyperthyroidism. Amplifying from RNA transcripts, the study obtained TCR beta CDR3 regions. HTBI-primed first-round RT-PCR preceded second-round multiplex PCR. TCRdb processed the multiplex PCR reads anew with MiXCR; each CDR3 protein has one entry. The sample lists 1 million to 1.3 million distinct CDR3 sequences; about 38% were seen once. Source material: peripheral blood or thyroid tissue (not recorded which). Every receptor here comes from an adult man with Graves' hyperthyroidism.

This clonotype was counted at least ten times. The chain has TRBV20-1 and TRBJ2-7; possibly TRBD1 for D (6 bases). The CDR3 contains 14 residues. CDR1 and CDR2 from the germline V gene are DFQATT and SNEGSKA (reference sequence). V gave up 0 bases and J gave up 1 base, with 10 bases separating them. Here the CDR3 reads CSARERDISYEQYF. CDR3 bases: TGCAGTGCTAGAGAACGGGACATTTCCTACGAGCAGTACTTC.

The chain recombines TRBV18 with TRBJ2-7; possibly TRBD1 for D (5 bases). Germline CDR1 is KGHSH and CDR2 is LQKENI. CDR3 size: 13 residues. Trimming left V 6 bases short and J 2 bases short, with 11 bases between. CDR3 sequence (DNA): TGTGCCAGCTCCGGACACCTTACCTACGAGCAGTACTTC. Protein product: CASSGHLTYEQYF.

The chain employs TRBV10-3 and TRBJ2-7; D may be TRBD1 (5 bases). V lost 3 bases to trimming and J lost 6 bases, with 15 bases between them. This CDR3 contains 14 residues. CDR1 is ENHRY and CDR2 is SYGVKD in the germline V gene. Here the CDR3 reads CAISDEDRVREQYF. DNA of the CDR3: TGTGCCATCAGTGATGAAGACAGAGTACGCGAGCAGTACTTC.

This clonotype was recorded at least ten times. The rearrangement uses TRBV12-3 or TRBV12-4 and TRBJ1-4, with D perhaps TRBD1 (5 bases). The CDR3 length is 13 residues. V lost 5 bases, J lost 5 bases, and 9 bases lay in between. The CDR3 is CASSGEGNEKLFF. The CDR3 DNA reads TGTGCCAGCAGTGGGGAGGGGAATGAAAAACTGTTTTTT.

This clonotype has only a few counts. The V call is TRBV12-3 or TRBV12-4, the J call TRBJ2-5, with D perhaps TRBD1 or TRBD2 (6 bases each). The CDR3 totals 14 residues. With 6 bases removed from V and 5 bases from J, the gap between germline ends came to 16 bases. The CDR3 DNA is TGTGCCAGCAGCCGGAGGGGGATGGGGGAGACCCAGTACTTC. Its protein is CASSRRGMGETQYF.

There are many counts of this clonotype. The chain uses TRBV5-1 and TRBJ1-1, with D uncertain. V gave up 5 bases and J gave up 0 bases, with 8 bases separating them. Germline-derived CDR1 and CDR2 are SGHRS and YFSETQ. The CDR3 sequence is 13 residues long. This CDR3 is CASRVSMNTEAFF. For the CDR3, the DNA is TGCGCCAGCAGGGTCAGCATGAACACTGAAGCTTTCTTT.

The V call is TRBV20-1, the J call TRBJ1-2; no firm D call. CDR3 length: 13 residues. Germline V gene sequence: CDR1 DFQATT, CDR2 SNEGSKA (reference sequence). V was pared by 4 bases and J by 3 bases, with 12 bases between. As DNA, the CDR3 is TGCAGTGCTACCCGGGCCCTGGACTATGGCTACACCTTC. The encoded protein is CSATRALDYGYTF.

CDR3 in amino acids: CASSLGAGGFTEAFF. The CDR3 DNA sequence: TGTGCCAGCAGCTTAGGTGCGGGGGGCTTCACTGAAGCTTTCTTT. The chain employs TRBV7-9 and TRBJ1-1; TRBD1 might be the D (6 bases). Germline V gene lookup returns CDR1 SEHNR and CDR2 FQNEAQ (reference sequence). CDR3 length: 15 residues. V lost 1 base and J 4 bases, leaving 13 bases between the germline ends.

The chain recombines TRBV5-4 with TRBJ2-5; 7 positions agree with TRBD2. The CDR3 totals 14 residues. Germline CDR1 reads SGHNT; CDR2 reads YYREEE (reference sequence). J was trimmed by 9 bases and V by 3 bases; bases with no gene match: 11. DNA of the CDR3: TGTGCCAGCAGCTCCACGGGGGGACCCGGGTCCCAGTACTTC. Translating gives CASSSTGGPGSQYF. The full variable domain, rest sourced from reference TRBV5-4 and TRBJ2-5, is ETGVTQSPTHLIKTRGQQVTLRCSSQSGHNTVSWYQQALGQGPQFIFQYYREEENGRGNFPPRFSGLQFPNYSSELNVNALELDDSALYLCASSSTGGPGSQYFGPGTRLLVL.

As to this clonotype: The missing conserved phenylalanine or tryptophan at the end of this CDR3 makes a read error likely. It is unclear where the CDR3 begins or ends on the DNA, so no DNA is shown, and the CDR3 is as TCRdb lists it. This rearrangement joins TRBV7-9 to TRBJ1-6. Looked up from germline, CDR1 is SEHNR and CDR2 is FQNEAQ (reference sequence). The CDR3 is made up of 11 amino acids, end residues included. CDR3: CASSLGTVDGI.

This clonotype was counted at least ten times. The DNA of the CDR3 is TGTGCCAGCAGCCCGTGGGGGCAAAATAATTCACCCCTCCACTTT. Translation gives CASSPWGQNNSPLHF. This chain joins TRBV7-8 and TRBJ1-6, with D possibly being TRBD1 (6 bases). CDR3 length: 15 residues. The V gene's germline CDR1 is SGHVS and CDR2 FQNEAQ. Trimming cost V 5 bases and J 5 bases, with 13 bases left between them.

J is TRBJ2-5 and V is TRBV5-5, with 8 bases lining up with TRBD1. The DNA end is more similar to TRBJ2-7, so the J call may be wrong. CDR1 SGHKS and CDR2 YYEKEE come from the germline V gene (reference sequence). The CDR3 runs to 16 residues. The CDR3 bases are TGTGCCAGCAGCGTGATGCCAGGGGGCCGGCTCGACGAGCAGTACTTC. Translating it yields CASSVMPGGRLDEQYF.

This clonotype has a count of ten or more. CDR3 amino acids: CASSVAGWKTQYF. The CDR3 DNA is TGTGCCAGCAGCGTAGCTGGCTGGAAGACCCAGTACTTC. The chain uses TRBV9 and TRBJ2-5; D call uncertain. V lost 0 bases to trimming and J lost 6 bases, with 9 bases between them. Germline V gene data show CDR1 as SGDLS and CDR2 as YYNGEE. This CDR3 is built from 13 residues.

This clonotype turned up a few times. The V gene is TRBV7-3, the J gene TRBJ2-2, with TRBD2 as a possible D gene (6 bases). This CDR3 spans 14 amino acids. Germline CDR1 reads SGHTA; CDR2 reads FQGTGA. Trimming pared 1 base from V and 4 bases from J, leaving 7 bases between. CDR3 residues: CASSLMGGTGELFF. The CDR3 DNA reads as TGTGCCAGCAGCTTAATGGGGGGCACCGGGGAGCTGTTTTTT.

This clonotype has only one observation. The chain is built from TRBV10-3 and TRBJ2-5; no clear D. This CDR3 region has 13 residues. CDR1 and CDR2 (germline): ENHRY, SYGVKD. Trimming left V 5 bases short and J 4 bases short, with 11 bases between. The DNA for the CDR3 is TGTGCCATCAGTCACACGTCCATAGAGACCCAGTACTTC. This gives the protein CAISHTSIETQYF.

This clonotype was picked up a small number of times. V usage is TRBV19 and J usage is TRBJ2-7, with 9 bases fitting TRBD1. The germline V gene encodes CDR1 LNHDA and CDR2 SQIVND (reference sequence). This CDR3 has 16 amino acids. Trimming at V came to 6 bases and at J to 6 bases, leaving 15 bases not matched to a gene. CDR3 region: CASSSYKTGGFSEQYF. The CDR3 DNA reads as TGTGCCAGTAGCAGTTACAAAACAGGGGGCTTCTCCGAGCAGTACTTC.

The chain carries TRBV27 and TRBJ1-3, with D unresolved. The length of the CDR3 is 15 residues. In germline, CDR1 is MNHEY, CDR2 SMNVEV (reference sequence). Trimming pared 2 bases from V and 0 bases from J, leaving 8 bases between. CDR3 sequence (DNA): TGTGCCAGCAGTTTACGCCGGGACTCTGGAAACACCATATATTTT. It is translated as CASSLRRDSGNTIYF.

The CDR3 DNA reads TGTGCCAGCAGCTTAGGTTTGGCAGGGGACGGAAACACCATATATTTT. Amino acid sequence: CASSLGLAGDGNTIYF. This sequence joins TRBV7-9 and TRBJ1-3; possible D gene TRBD1, 6 bases. There are 16 residues in the CDR3. Germline values: CDR1 SEHNR, CDR2 FQNEAQ (reference sequence). Trimming took 1 base from V and 4 from J, leaving 14 bases between them.

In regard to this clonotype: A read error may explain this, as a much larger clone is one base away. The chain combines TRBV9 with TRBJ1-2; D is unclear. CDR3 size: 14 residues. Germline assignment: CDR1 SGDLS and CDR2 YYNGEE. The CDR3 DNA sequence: TGTGCCAGCAGCGTAGCCTCAGCGAGCTATGGCCACACCTTC. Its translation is CASSVASASYGHTF. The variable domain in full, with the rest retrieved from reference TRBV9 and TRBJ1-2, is DSGVTQTPKHLITATGQRVTLRCSPRSGDLSVYWYQQSLDQGLQFLIQYYNGEERAKGNILERFSAQQFPDLHSELNLSSLELGDSALYFCASSVASASYGHTFGSGTRLTVV.

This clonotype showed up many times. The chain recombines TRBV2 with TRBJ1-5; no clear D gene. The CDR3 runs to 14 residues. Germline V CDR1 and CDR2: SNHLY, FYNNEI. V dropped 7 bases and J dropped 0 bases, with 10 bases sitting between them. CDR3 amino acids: CASNAEYSNQPQHF. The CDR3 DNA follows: TGTGCCAGCAATGCGGAATATAGCAATCAGCCCCAGCATTTT.

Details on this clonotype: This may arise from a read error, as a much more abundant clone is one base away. The CDR3 DNA reads as TGTGCCACCAGCAGATCACCAGCCGGTTCTGGAAACACCATATATTTT. Translated: CATSRSPAGSGNTIYF. The rearrangement joins TRBV15 to TRBJ1-3, with unresolved D. Trimming took off 2 bases at V and 1 base at J, with 12 bases between the two ends. Germline loops: CDR1 LNHNV, CDR2 YYDKDF (reference sequence). CDR3 length: 16 amino acids.